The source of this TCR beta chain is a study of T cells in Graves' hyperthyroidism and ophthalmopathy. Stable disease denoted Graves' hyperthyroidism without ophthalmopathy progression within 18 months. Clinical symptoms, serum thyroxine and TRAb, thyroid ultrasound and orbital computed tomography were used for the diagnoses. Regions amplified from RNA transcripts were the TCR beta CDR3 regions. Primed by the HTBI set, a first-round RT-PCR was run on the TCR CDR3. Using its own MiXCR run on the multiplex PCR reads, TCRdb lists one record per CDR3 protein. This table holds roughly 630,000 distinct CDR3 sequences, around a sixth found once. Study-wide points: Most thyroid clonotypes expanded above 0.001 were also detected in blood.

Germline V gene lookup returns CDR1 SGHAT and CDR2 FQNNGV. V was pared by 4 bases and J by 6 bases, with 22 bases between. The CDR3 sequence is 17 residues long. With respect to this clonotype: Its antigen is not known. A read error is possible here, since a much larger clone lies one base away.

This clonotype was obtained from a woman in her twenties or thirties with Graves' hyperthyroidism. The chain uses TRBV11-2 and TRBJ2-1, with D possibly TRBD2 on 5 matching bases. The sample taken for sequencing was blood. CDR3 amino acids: CASSSDRVRLSGNEQFF. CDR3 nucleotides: TGTGCCAGCAGCTCAGATCGGGTTAGACTCAGCGGCAATGAGCAGTTCTTC.